These 3 T cell receptor beta chains were sequenced from one sample in a study of Ad26.COV2.S vaccination and SARS-CoV-2 variants. Measured with immunoSEQ multiplex PCR; TCRdb has only the in-frame clones, and not every one. The sample yields about 330,000 clones, roughly 90% seen once. Treatment meaning: around 19 received Ad26.COV2.S at low or high dose, single or two shots; about 5 received placebo; per-sample allocation not given. Collection of the samples took place on day 63 after the first injection of vaccine or placebo. This specimen was peripheral blood, taken in a trial of Ad26.COV2.S vaccine versus placebo. Receptor source: a person aged 18 to 65 who received the Ad26.COV2.S COVID-19 vaccine or a placebo.

CDR3 protein: CASSPDAGRTDTQYF. The CDR3 bases are TGTGCCAGCTCACCAGATGCGGGGCGCACAGATACGCAGTATTTT. The chain employs TRBV18 and TRBJ2-3, with a weak D call TRBD2 (6 bases). In germline, CDR1 is KGHSH, CDR2 LQKENI. This CDR3 has 15 residues. Trimming took 2 bases from V and 1 from J, leaving 10 bases between them.

The J gene is TRBJ2-1, the V gene TRBV6-5, with TRBD1 matching over 8 bases. In germline, CDR1 is MNHEY, CDR2 SVGAGI. The CDR3 consists of 15 residues. J lost 0 bases, V lost 7 bases, and 5 bases had no gene match. The CDR3 loop reads CASTFDRGSYNEQFF. CDR3 sequence (DNA): TGTGCCAGCACTTTCGACAGGGGCTCCTACAATGAGCAGTTCTTC.

This chain connects TRBV5-4 to TRBJ1-1; no definite D call. Germline CDR1 and CDR2: SGHNT and YYREEE (reference sequence). This CDR3 spans 14 amino acids. With 6 bases removed from V and 4 bases from J, the gap between germline ends came to 16 bases. CDR3 DNA: TGTGCCAGCAACCCCGTTGGGTACGGCACTGAAGCTTTCTTT. Translation gives CASNPVGYGTEAFF.